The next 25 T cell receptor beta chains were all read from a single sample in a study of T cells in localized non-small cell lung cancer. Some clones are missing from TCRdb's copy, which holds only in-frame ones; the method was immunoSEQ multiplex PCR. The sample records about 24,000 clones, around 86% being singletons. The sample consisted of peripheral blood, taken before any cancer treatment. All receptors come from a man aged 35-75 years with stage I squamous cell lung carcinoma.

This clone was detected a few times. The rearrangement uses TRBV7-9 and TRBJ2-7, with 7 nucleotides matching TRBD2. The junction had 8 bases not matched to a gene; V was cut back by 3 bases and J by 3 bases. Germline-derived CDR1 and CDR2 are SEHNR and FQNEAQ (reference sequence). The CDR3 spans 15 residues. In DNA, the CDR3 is TGTGCCAGCAGCTTCAGGGACTACGGAGGCTACGAGCAGTACTTC. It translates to CASSFRDYGGYEQYF.

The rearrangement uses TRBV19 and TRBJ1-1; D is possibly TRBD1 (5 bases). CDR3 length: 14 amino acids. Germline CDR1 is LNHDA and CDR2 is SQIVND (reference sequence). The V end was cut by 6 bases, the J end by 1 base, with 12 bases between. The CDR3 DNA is TGTGCCAGTAGCCCGAAGACAGCGAACACTGAAGCTTTCTTT. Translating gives CASSPKTANTEAFF.

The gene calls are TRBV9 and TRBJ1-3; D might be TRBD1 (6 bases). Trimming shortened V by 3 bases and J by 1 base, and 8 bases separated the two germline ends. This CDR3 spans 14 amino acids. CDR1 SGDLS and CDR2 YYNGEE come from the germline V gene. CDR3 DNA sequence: TGTGCCAGCAGCGACAGGGTTTCTGGAAACACCATATATTTT. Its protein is CASSDRVSGNTIYF.

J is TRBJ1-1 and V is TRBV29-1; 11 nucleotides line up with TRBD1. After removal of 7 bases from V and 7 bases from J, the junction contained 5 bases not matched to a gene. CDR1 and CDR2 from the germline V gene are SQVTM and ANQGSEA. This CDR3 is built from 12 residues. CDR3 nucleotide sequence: TGCAGCGCTAGGACAGGGGGCCTTGAAGCTTTCTTT. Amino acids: CSARTGGLEAFF.

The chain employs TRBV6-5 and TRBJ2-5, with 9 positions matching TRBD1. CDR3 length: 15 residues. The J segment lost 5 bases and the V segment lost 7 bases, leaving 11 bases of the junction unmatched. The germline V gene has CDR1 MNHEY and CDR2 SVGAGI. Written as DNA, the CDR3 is TGTGCCAGCAACCCCTCGGGACAGGGTGGCGAGACCCAGTACTTC. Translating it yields CASNPSGQGGETQYF.

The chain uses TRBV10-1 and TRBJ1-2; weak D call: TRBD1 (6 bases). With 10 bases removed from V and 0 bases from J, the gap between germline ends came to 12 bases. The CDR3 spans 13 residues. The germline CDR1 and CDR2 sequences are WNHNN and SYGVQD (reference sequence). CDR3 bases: TGCGCCACCCCGTGGACAGCTAACTATGGCTACACCTTC. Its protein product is CATPWTANYGYTF.

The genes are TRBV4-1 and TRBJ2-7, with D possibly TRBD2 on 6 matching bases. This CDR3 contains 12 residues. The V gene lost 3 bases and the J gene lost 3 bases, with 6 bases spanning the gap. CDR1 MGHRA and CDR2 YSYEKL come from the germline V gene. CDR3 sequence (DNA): TGCGCCAGCAGCCACGGGGGCTACGAGCAGTACTTC. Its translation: CASSHGGYEQYF.

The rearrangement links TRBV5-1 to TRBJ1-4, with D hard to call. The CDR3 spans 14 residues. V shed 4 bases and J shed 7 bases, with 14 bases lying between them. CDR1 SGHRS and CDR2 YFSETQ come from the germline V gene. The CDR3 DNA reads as TGCGCCAGCAGCCCCGGAGTTGAGGGTGAAAAACTGTTTTTT. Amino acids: CASSPGVEGEKLFF.

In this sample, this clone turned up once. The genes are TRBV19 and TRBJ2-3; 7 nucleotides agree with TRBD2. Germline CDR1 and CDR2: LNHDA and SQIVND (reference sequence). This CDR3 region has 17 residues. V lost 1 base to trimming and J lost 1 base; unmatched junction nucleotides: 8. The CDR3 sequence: CASSIVQAGVGTDTQYF. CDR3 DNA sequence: TGTGCCAGTAGTATAGTTCAGGCGGGGGTTGGCACAGATACGCAGTATTTT.

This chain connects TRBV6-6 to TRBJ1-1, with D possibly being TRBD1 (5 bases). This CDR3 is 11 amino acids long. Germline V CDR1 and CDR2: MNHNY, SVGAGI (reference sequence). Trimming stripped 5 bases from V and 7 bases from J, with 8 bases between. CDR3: CASSTDSEAFF. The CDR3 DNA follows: TGTGCCAGCAGTACCGACAGTGAAGCTTTCTTT.

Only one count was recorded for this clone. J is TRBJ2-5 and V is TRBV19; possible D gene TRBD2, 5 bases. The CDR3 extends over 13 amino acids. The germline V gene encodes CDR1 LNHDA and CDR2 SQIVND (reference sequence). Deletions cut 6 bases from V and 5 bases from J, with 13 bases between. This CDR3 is CASSQVERETQYF. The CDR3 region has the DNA TGTGCCAGTAGCCAAGTAGAGCGGGAGACCCAGTACTTC.

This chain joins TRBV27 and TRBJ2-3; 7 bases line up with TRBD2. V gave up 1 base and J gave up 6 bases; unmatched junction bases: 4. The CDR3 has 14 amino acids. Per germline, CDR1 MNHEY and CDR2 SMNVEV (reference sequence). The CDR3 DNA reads TGTGCCAGCAGTTTATGGGGGGGGAAGGATACGCAGTATTTT. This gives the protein CASSLWGGKDTQYF.

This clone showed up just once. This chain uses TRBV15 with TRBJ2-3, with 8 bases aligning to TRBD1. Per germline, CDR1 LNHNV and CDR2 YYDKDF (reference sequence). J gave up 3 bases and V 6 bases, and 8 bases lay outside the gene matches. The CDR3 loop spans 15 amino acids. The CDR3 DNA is TGTGCCACCAGTAAGGACAGGGTGTCGACAGATACGCAGTATTTT. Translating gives CATSKDRVSTDTQYF.

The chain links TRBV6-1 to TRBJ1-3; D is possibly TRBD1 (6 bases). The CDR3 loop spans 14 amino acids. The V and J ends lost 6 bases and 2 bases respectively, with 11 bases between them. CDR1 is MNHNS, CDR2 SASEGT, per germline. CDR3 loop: CASRVGGPGNTIYF. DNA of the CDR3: TGTGCCAGCAGGGTAGGGGGGCCTGGAAACACCATATATTTT.

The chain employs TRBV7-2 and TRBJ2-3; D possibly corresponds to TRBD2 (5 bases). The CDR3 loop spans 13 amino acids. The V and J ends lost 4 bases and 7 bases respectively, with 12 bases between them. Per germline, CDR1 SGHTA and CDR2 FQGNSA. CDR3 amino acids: CASSSGFGNTQYF. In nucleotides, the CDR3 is TGTGCCAGCAGCTCCGGCTTCGGGAATACGCAGTATTTT.

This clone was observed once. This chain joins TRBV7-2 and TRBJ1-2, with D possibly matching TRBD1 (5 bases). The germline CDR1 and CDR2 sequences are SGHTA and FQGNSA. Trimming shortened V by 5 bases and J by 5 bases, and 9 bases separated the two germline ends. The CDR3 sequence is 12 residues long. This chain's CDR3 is CASSPQGYGYTF. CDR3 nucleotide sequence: TGTGCCAGCAGCCCCCAGGGATATGGCTACACCTTC.

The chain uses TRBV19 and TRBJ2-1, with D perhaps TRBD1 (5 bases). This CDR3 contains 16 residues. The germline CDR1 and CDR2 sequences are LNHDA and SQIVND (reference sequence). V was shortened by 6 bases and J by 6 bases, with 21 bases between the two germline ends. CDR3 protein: CASRDSRVKLVNEQFF. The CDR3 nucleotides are TGTGCCAGTAGGGATTCCAGGGTTAAGCTAGTCAATGAGCAGTTCTTC.

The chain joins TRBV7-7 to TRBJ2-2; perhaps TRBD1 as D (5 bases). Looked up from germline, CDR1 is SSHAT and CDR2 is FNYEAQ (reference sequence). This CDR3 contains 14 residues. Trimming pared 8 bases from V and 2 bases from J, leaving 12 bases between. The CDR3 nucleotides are TGTGCCAGCGCTCGACAGATAAACACCGGGGAGCTGTTTTTT. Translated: CASARQINTGELFF.

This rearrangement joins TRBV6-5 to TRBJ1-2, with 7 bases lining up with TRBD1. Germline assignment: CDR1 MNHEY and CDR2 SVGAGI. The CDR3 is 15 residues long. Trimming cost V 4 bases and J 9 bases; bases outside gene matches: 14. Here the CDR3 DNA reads TGTGCCAGCAGTTCGATGGAGGGTGGGACAGTACGCTACACCTTC. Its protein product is CASSSMEGGTVRYTF.

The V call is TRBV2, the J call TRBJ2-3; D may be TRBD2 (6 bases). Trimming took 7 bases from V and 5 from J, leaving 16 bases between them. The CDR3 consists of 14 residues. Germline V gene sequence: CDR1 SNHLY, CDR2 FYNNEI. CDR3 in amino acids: CASTEGGGGDTQYF. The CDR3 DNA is TGTGCCAGCACGGAGGGAGGCGGAGGAGATACGCAGTATTTT.

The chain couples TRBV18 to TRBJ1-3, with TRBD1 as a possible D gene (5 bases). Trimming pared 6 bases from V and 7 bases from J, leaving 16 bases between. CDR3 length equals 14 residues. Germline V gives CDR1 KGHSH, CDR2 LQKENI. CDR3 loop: CASSRDSSWNTIYF. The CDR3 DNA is TGTGCCAGCTCGCGGGACTCTAGCTGGAACACCATATATTTT.

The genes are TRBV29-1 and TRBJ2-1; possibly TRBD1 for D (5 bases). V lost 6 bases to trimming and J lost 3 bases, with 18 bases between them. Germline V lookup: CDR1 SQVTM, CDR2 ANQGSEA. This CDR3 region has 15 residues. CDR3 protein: CSVVDQGRYYNEQFF. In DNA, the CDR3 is TGCAGCGTGGTAGATCAGGGTAGGTACTACAATGAGCAGTTCTTC.

The CDR3 here is CASSQGPGQRNEQFF. DNA for the CDR3: TGCGCCAGCAGCCAAGGACCGGGACAGCGAAATGAGCAGTTCTTC. The rearrangement uses TRBV4-1 and TRBJ2-1; 7 bases agree with TRBD1. Per germline, CDR1 MGHRA and CDR2 YSYEKL. The CDR3 is 15 residues long. With V trimmed by 1 base and J by 7 bases, 7 bases remained unmatched.

CDR3 nucleotide sequence: TGTGCCAGCAGTCAGGTAGGGACAGGAGACTACACCTTC. Its protein product is CASSQVGTGDYTF. This chain connects TRBV2 to TRBJ1-2; 8 bases agree with TRBD1. CDR1 and CDR2 from the germline V gene are SNHLY and FYNNEI. V lost 5 bases, J lost 10 bases, and 9 bases stayed unmatched. This CDR3 is built from 13 residues.

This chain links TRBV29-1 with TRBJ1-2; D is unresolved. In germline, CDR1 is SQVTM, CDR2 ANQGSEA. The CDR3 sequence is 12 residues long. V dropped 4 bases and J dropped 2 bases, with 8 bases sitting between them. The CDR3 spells CSVVPLNYGYTF. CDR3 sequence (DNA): TGCAGCGTTGTTCCACTGAACTATGGCTACACCTTC.